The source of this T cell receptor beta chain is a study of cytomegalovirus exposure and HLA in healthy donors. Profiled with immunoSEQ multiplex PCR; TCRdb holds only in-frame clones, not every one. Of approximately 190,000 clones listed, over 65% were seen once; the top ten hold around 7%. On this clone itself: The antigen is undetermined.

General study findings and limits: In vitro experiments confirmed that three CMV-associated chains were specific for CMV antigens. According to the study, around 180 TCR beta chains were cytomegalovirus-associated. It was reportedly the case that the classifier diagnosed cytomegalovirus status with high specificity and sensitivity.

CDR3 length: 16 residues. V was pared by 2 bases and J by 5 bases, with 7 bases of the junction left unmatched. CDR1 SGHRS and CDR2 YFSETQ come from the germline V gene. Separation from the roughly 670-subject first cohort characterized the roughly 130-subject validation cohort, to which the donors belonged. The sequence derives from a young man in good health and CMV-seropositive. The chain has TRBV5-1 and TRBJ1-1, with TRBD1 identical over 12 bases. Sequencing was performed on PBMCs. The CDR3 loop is CASSFGTGGARTEAFF. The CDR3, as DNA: TGCGCCAGCAGCTTTGGGACAGGGGGCGCACGGACTGAAGCTTTCTTT.